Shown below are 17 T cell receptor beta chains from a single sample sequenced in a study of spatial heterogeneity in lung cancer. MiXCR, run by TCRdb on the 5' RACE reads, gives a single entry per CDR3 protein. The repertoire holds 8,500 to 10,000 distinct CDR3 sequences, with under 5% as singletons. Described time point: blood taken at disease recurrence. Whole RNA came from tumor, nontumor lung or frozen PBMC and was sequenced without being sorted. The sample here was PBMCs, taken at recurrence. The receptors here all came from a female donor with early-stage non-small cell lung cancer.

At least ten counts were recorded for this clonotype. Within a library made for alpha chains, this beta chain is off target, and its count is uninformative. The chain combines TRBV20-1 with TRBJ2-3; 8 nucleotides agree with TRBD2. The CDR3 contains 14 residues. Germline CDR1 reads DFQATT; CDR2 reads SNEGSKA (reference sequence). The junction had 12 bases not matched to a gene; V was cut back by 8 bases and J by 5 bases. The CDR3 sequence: CSPRLARRGDTQYF. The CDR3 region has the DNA TGCAGTCCGAGACTAGCGCGGAGGGGAGATACGCAGTATTTT.

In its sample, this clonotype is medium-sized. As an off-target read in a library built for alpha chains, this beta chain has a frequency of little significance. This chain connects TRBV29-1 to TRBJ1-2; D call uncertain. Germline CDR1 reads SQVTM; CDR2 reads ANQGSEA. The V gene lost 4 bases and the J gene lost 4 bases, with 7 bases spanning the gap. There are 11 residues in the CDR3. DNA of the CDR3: TGCAGCGTTGCCGCAAGCTATGGCTACACCTTC. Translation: CSVAASYGYTF. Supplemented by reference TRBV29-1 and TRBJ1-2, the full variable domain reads SAVISQKPSRDICQRGTSLTIQCQVDSQVTMMFWYRQQPGQSLTLIATANQGSEATYESGFVIDKFPISRPNLTFSTLTVSNMSPEDSSIYLCSVAASYGYTFGSGTRLTVV.

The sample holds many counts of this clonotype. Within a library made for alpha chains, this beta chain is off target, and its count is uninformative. The CDR3 reads CASSPLTGNTEAFF. The CDR3, as DNA: TGTGCCAGCAGCCCCCTGACAGGGAACACTGAAGCTTTCTTT. V is TRBV13 and J is TRBJ1-1, with D possibly TRBD1 on 6 matching bases. V lost 5 bases to trimming and J lost 1 base, with 11 bases between them. Germline values: CDR1 PRHDT, CDR2 FYEKMQ (reference sequence). The CDR3 is 14 residues long.

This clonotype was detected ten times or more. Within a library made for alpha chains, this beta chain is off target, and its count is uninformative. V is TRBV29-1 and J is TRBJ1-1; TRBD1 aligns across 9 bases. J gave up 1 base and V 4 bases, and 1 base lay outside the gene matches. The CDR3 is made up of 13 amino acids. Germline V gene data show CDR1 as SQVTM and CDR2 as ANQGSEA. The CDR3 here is CSVGTGENTEAFF. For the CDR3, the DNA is TGCAGCGTTGGGACAGGGGAGAACACTGAAGCTTTCTTT.

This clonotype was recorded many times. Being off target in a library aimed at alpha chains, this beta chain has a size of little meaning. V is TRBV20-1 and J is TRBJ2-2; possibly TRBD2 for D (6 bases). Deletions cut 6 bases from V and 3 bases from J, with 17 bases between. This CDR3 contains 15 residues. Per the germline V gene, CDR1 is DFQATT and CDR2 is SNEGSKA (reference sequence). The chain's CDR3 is CSAPSGRGDTGELFF. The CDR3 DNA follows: TGCAGTGCCCCCTCCGGGCGGGGAGACACCGGGGAGCTGTTTTTT.

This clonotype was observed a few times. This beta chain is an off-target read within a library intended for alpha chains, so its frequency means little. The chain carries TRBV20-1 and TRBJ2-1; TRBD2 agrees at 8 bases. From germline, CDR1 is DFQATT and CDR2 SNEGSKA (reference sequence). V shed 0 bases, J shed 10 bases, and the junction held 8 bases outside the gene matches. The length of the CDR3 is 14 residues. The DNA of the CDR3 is TGCAGTGCTAGAGATGCAGCGGGGGTGATGGAGCAGTTCTTC. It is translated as CSARDAAGVMEQFF.

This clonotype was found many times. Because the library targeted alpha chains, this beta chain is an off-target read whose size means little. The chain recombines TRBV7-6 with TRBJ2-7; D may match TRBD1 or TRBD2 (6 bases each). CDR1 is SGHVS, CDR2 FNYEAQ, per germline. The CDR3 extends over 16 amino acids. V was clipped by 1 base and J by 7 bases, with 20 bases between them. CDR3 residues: CASSLGGGRPLEEQYF. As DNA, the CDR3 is TGTGCCAGCAGCTTAGGTGGGGGGCGCCCCTTGGAAGAGCAGTACTTC.

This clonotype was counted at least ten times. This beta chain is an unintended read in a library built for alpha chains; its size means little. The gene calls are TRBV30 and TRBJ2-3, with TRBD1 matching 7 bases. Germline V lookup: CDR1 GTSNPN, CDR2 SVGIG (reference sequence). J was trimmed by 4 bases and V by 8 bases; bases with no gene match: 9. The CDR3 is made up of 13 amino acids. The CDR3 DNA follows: TGTGCCCGTGGGCTAGGGGGCGCAGATACGCAGTATTTT. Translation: CARGLGGADTQYF.

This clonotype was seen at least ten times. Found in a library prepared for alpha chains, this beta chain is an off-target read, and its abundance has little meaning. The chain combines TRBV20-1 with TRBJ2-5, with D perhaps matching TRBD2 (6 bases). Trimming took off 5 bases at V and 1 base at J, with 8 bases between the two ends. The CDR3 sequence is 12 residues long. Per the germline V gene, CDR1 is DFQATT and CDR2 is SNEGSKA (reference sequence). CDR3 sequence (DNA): TGCAGTGCTTGGGACTTCCAAGAGACCCAGTACTTC. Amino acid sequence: CSAWDFQETQYF.

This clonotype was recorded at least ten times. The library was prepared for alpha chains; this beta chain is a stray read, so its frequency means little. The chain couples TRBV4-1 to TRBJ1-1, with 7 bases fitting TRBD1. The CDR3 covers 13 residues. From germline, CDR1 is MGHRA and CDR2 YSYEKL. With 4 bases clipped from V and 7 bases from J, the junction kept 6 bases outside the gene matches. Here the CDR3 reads CASSRGGIFEAFF. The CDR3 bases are TGCGCCAGCAGCCGAGGGGGCATCTTTGAAGCTTTCTTT.

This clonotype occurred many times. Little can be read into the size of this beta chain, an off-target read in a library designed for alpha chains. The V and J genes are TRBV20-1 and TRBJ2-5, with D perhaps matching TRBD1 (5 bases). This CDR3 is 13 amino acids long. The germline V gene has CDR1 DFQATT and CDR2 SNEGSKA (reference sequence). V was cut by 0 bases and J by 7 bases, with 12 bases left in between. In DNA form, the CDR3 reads TGCAGTGCTAGAGACAGGGTCCTGGGGACCCAGTACTTC. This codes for CSARDRVLGTQYF.

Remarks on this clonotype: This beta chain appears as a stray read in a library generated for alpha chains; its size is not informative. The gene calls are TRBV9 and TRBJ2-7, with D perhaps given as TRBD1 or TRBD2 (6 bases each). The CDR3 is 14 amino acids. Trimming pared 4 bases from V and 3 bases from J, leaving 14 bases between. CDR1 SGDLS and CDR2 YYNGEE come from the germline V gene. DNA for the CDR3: TGTGCCAGCAGCCCGGAAGGGGGAGGCTACGAGCAGTACTTC. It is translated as CASSPEGGGYEQYF.

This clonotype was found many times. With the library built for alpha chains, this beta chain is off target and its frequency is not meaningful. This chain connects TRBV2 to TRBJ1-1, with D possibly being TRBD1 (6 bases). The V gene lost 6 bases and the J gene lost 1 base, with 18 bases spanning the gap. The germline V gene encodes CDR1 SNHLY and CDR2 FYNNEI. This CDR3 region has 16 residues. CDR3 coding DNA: TGTGCCAGCAGCCGTAACACAGGGCCAGGGAACACTGAAGCTTTCTTT. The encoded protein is CASSRNTGPGNTEAFF.

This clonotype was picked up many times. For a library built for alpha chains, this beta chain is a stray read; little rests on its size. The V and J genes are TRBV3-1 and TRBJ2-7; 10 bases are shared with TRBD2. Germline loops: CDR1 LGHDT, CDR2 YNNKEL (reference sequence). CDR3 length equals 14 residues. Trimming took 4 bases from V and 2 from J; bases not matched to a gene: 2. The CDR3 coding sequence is TGTGCCAGCAGCCGGACTAGCGGCGCCTACGAGCAGTACTTC. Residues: CASSRTSGAYEQYF.

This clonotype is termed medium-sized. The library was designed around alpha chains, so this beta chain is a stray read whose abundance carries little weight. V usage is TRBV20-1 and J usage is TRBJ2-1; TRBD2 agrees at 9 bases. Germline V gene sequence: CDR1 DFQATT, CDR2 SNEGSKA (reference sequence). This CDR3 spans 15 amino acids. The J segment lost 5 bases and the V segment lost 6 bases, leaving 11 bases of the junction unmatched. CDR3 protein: CSAPNGGGADNEQFF. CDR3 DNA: TGCAGTGCCCCAAACGGCGGGGGGGCCGACAATGAGCAGTTCTTC.

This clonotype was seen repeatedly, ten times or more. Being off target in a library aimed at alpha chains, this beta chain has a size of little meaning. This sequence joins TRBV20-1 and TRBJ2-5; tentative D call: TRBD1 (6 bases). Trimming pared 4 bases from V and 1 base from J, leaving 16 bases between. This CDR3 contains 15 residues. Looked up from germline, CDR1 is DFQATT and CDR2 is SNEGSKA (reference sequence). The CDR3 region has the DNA TGCAGTGCTACACTGGACAGCCATACCCAAGAGACCCAGTACTTC. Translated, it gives CSATLDSHTQETQYF.

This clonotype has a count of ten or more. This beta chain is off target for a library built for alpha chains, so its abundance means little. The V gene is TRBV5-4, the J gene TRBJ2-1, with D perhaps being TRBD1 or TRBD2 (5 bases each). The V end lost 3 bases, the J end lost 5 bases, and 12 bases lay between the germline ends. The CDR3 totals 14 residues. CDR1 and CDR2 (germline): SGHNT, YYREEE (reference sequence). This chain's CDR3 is CASSSPGRNNEQFF. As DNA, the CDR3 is TGTGCCAGCAGCTCCCCGGGACGAAACAATGAGCAGTTCTTC. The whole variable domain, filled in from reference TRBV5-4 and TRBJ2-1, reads ETGVTQSPTHLIKTRGQQVTLRCSSQSGHNTVSWYQQALGQGPQFIFQYYREEENGRGNFPPRFSGLQFPNYSSELNVNALELDDSALYLCASSSPGRNNEQFFGPGTRLTVL.